Each of the 19 T cell receptor beta chains below was sequenced from the same sample in a study of OX40 agonist ivuxolimab in advanced cancers. The library was obtained by the immunoSEQ multiplex PCR assay. Entries here come from immuneACCESS through TCRdb and include only in-frame sequences with V and J called. Some clones fail to appear in such tables; in the studies checked, an unresolved V gene covers under half of the shortfall, and the cause of the remainder is unknown. The sample table lists about 60,000 clones, roughly 84% of them with a count of one. 0.6% to 0.8% of the sample is held by the ten biggest clonotypes. Here the sequenced sample was CD4+ or CD8+ T cells sorted from blood, taken in a trial of the OX40 agonist ivuxolimab. These receptors all stem from an adult with an advanced solid tumor such as melanoma, head and neck, liver or kidney cancer.

As regards this clone: The junction departs from germline at one end; a sequencing error may be responsible. V is TRBV7-9 and J is TRBJ2-1, with 7 positions matching TRBD2. The CDR3 contains 14 residues. Germline V gene lookup returns CDR1 SEHNR and CDR2 FQNEAQ (reference sequence). The CDR3 is CASSLSGTTNDQFF. Here the CDR3 DNA reads TGTGCCAGCAGCCTTTCCGGGACTACCAATGATCAGTTCTTC. The full variable domain, completed using reference TRBV7-9 and TRBJ2-1, is DTGVSQNPRHKITKRGQNVTFRCDPISEHNRLYWYRQTLGQGPEFLTYFQNEAQLEKSRLLSDRFSAERPKGSFSTLEIQRTEQGDSAMYLCASSLSGTTNDQFFGPGTRLTVL.

CDR3 amino acids: CASSRTGRTEVYF. The DNA of the CDR3 is TGTGCCAGCAGTCGGACCGGACGGACGGAAGTTTACTTC. The V and J genes are TRBV6-5 and TRBJ2-7, with D unresolved. CDR1 and CDR2 (germline): MNHEY, SVGAGI. Trimming cost V 5 bases and J 13 bases, with 21 bases left between them. This CDR3 has 13 amino acids.

This CDR3 reads CAIGGQGYTGELFF. CDR3 nucleotide sequence: TGTGCCATCGGAGGACAGGGGTACACCGGGGAGCTGTTTTTT. This rearrangement joins TRBV10-3 to TRBJ2-2; 9 bases line up with TRBD1. CDR1 and CDR2 from the germline V gene are ENHRY and SYGVKD. The CDR3 runs 14 residues. V trimming: 8 bases; J trimming: 3 bases; junction bases outside the gene matches: 4.

This rearrangement joins TRBV4-3 to TRBJ1-2; a weak D match, TRBD1 (6 bases). The V end was cut by 1 base, the J end by 4 bases, with 13 bases between. This CDR3 is built from 15 residues. From germline, CDR1 is LGHNA and CDR2 YSLEER. In DNA form, the CDR3 reads TGCGCCAGCAGCCAAGTCAACAGGGCCATCTATGGCTACACCTTC. This codes for CASSQVNRAIYGYTF.

This clone was counted a few times. This specimen includes other DNA sequences encoding the same CDR3. This sequence joins TRBV7-7 and TRBJ2-3; D call uncertain. Trimming took off 6 bases at V and 1 base at J, with 8 bases between the two ends. Germline CDR1 reads SSHAT; CDR2 reads FNYEAQ (reference sequence). This CDR3 comprises 13 residues. Here the CDR3 reads CASSLSGTDTQYF. The CDR3 DNA reads as TGTGCCAGCAGTCTGAGCGGCACAGATACGCAGTATTTT.

This clone turned up a few times. The V call is TRBV19, the J call TRBJ1-6; D remains unclear. Germline-derived CDR1 and CDR2 are LNHDA and SQIVND (reference sequence). This CDR3 contains 12 residues. Trimming took 3 bases from V and 9 from J, leaving 6 bases between them. CDR3 coding DNA: TGTGCCAGTAGTATCCCGGGTTCACCCCTCCACTTT. Its translation: CASSIPGSPLHF.

This chain connects TRBV25-1 to TRBJ1-2, with 7 bases lining up with TRBD1. CDR1 and CDR2 (germline): MGHDK, SYGVNS. Germline trimming cut 7 bases from V and 4 bases from J; bases unmatched to any gene: 6. The CDR3 is 13 residues long. This CDR3 is CASTQTGTYGYTF. The CDR3 DNA is TGTGCCAGCACCCAGACAGGGACCTATGGCTACACCTTC.

This chain joins TRBV11-1 and TRBJ1-4; D is ambiguous. Per the germline V gene, CDR1 is SGHAT and CDR2 is FQDESV (reference sequence). The length of the CDR3 is 14 residues. The V end was cut by 5 bases, the J end by 5 bases, with 12 bases between. Here the CDR3 reads CASSRGGWNEKLFF. For the CDR3, the DNA is TGTGCCAGCAGCCGGGGTGGGTGGAATGAAAAACTGTTTTTT.

This chain joins TRBV7-8 and TRBJ1-4, with D possibly being TRBD1 (6 bases). The ends were cut back, 0 bases at V and 8 bases at J, with 10 bases in the middle. Germline-derived CDR1 and CDR2 are SGHVS and FQNEAQ. The CDR3 sequence is 14 residues long. As DNA, the CDR3 is TGTGCCAGCAGCTTAGCGGACAGTCACGAAAAACTGTTTTTT. It codes for CASSLADSHEKLFF.

The rearrangement uses TRBV2 and TRBJ1-5, with TRBD1 matching 9 bases. The CDR3 runs to 14 residues. Trimming cost V 6 bases and J 6 bases; bases outside gene matches: 6. Germline V lookup: CDR1 SNHLY, CDR2 FYNNEI. Here the CDR3 reads CASSLGQGVQPQHF. The CDR3 DNA reads as TGTGCCAGCAGCTTGGGACAGGGCGTTCAGCCCCAGCATTTT.

V is TRBV11-1 and J is TRBJ1-6; D remains ambiguous. The CDR3 length is 14 residues. Trimming stripped 6 bases from V and 4 bases from J, with 10 bases between. Germline V gives CDR1 SGHAT, CDR2 FQDESV (reference sequence). CDR3 in DNA: TGTGCCAGCAGTTCACAGAAGTATAATTCACCCCTCCACTTT. Translated, it gives CASSSQKYNSPLHF.

As regards this clone: The junction differs from germline at one of its ends, possibly a read error. The V and J genes are TRBV30 and TRBJ2-3; TRBD2 aligns across 10 bases. CDR1 is GTSNPN and CDR2 is SVGIG in the germline V gene (reference sequence). The CDR3 is 14 amino acids. CDR3 nucleotides: TGCGGGGGTCGGGCTAGCGGGAGCGCAGATACGCAGTATTTT. This gives the protein CGGRASGSADTQYF.

V and J are TRBV7-2 and TRBJ1-1, with TRBD1 matching 8 bases. V lost 1 base and J lost 5; bases outside the gene matches: 6. The CDR3 contains 15 residues. CDR1 is SGHTA, CDR2 FQGNSA, per germline. The CDR3 nucleotides read TGTGCCAGCAGCTTAGATACAGGGGGGTGGACTGAAGCTTTCTTT. Amino acid sequence: CASSLDTGGWTEAFF.

V is TRBV10-2 and J is TRBJ1-1; 10 nucleotides match TRBD1. CDR3 size: 17 residues. J gave up 1 base and V 4 bases, and 9 bases lay outside the gene matches. The germline V gene has CDR1 WSHSY and CDR2 SAAADI. The CDR3 coding sequence is TGCGCCAGCAGTGGGGGACAGGGGCTCCAAAAGAACACTGAAGCTTTCTTT. This sequence encodes CASSGGQGLQKNTEAFF.

This rearrangement joins TRBV27 to TRBJ2-1; 7 bases line up with TRBD1. The CDR3 loop spans 16 amino acids. The V segment lost 4 bases and the J segment 7 bases; nucleotides outside the gene matches: 13. CDR1 and CDR2 (germline): MNHEY, SMNVEV (reference sequence). DNA for the CDR3: TGTGCCAGCAGTTCGGGACAGACTATTTTTGGGAATGAGCAGTTCTTC. This sequence encodes CASSSGQTIFGNEQFF.

The CDR3 sequence is CASSKGPPGTEAFF. The CDR3 DNA follows: TGTGCCAGTAGTAAGGGCCCCCCGGGCACTGAAGCTTTCTTT. The chain couples TRBV19 to TRBJ1-1; unclear D gene. The V gene's germline CDR1 is LNHDA and CDR2 SQIVND (reference sequence). This CDR3 spans 14 amino acids. The germline V and J ends were trimmed by 4 bases and 4 bases, with 13 bases remaining between them. Filled out from reference TRBV19 and TRBJ1-1, the complete variable domain reads DGGITQSPKYLFRKEGQNVTLSCEQNLNHDAMYWYRQDPGQGLRLIYYSQIVNDFQKGDIAEGYSVSREKKESFPLTVTSAQKNPTAFYLCASSKGPPGTEAFFGQGTRLTVV.

The V and J genes are TRBV7-2 and TRBJ2-3; D gene unclear. This CDR3 spans 12 amino acids. Trimming took off 5 bases at V and 2 bases at J, with 5 bases between the two ends. Germline loops: CDR1 SGHTA, CDR2 FQGNSA. CDR3 amino acids: CASSSYTDTQYF. Here the CDR3 DNA reads TGTGCCAGCAGCAGCTACACAGATACGCAGTATTTT. The variable domain in full, with the rest retrieved from reference TRBV7-2 and TRBJ2-3, is GAGVSQSPSNKVTEKGKDVELRCDPISGHTALYWYRQSLGQGLEFLIYFQGNSAPDKSGLPSDRFSAERTGGSVSTLTIQRTQQEDSAVYLCASSSYTDTQYFGPGTRLTVL.

The chain uses TRBV6-6 and TRBJ1-2, with D unclear. V lost 0 bases and J lost 8, with 13 bases in between. The CDR3 has 14 residues. Germline CDR1 and CDR2: MNHNY and SVGAGI (reference sequence). The CDR3 nucleotides read TGTGCCAGCAGTTACTCGGGAGGGATTGAGGGCTACACCTTC. The encoded protein is CASSYSGGIEGYTF.

The CDR3: CAITRQGNSYEQYF. The CDR3 DNA reads TGTGCCATCACCCGACAGGGAAACTCCTACGAGCAGTACTTC. The genes are TRBV10-3 and TRBJ2-7, with TRBD1 identical over 7 bases. The CDR3 runs to 14 residues. Trimming cost V 7 bases and J 0 bases; bases outside gene matches: 6. Looked up from germline, CDR1 is ENHRY and CDR2 is SYGVKD.